The 22 T cell receptor beta chains below were found in one sample sequenced in a study of cytomegalovirus exposure and HLA in healthy donors. The PCR used 60 Vbeta and 13 Jbeta primers. Sequenced by immunoSEQ multiplex PCR; TCRdb stores in-frame clones only, minus some. This sample has about 180,000 clones, with around 80% found just once. The sequencing input was PBMCs. The receptor source for this set is a girl under 18 in good health and CMV-seropositive.

The rearrangement uses TRBV5-1 and TRBJ2-7, with 10 bases lining up with TRBD2. V dropped 0 bases and J dropped 5; count of bases not matched to a gene: 5. The CDR3 is 15 residues long. The germline V gene encodes CDR1 SGHRS and CDR2 YFSETQ. The CDR3 loop reads CASSLGLAGVDEQYF. In nucleotides, the CDR3 is TGCGCCAGCAGCTTGGGGCTAGCGGGAGTAGACGAGCAGTACTTC.

J is TRBJ2-2 and V is TRBV27, with 7 bases fitting TRBD1. CDR1 is MNHEY and CDR2 is SMNVEV in the germline V gene (reference sequence). Germline trimming cut 2 bases from V and 6 bases from J; bases unmatched to any gene: 3. The length of the CDR3 is 14 residues. The CDR3 DNA follows: TGTGCCAGCAGTTTAGAGGGGGCCCCCGGGGAGCTGTTTTTT. It translates to CASSLEGAPGELFF.

The gene calls are TRBV30 and TRBJ2-2, with TRBD1 as a possible D gene (5 bases). The CDR3 is made up of 18 amino acids. V gave up 0 bases and J gave up 1 base, with 18 bases separating them. The germline V gene has CDR1 GTSNPN and CDR2 SVGIG (reference sequence). The CDR3 nucleotides read TGTGCCTGGAGTGTCCTTACGCAGGGTTATTGGAACACCGGGGAGCTGTTTTTT. As protein: CAWSVLTQGYWNTGELFF.

This clone was detected only once. The chain links TRBV7-9 to TRBJ2-7; tentative D call: TRBD2 (5 bases). The CDR3 is made up of 11 amino acids. The V end was cut by 4 bases, the J end by 5 bases, with 6 bases between. Germline assignment: CDR1 SEHNR and CDR2 FQNEAQ (reference sequence). CDR3 region: CASSSGNEQYF. DNA for the CDR3: TGTGCCAGCAGCTCCGGGAACGAGCAGTACTTC. Complete variable domain (other parts from reference TRBV7-9 and TRBJ2-7): DTGVSQNPRHKITKRGQNVTFRCDPISEHNRLYWYRQTLGQGPEFLTYFQNEAQLEKSRLLSDRFSAERPKGSFSTLEIQRTEQGDSAMYLCASSSGNEQYFGPGTRLTVT.

The chain uses TRBV4-1 and TRBJ2-1, with 7 bases fitting TRBD2. Trimming cost V 8 bases and J 1 base; bases outside gene matches: 2. The germline CDR1 and CDR2 sequences are MGHRA and YSYEKL. This CDR3 has 13 residues. The CDR3 sequence: CASRRESYNEQFF. The CDR3, as DNA: TGCGCCAGCCGGCGGGAGTCCTACAATGAGCAGTTCTTC.

The chain is built from TRBV30 and TRBJ1-1; D may be TRBD1 (6 bases). Germline V gene lookup returns CDR1 GTSNPN and CDR2 SVGIG (reference sequence). This CDR3 region has 13 residues. V lost 1 base, J lost 7 bases, and 13 bases lay in between. CDR3 in amino acids: CAWSGGGSLEAFF. Written as DNA, the CDR3 is TGTGCCTGGAGTGGAGGGGGAAGTCTTGAAGCTTTCTTT.

The chain carries TRBV6-5 and TRBJ1-5, with TRBD1 identical over 7 bases. The trim removed 6 bases at V and 2 bases at J, leaving 7 bases unmatched. The CDR3 has 15 residues. Germline V gene data show CDR1 as MNHEY and CDR2 as SVGAGI. CDR3 protein: CASSHNGQGNQPQHF. The DNA for the CDR3 is TGTGCCAGCAGCCATAATGGACAGGGCAATCAGCCCCAGCATTTT.

The chain's CDR3 is CASSLGLAGAPGEQYF. CDR3 bases: TGTGCCAGCAGCTTAGGCTTAGCGGGCGCGCCTGGCGAGCAGTACTTC. The chain joins TRBV7-2 to TRBJ2-5, with 7 bases identical to TRBD2. Gene TRBJ2-7 matches the end of the DNA better, so the J call may be wrong. There are 16 residues in the CDR3. Germline V gene data show CDR1 as SGHTA and CDR2 as FQGNSA.

The CDR3 region has the DNA TGTGCCAGCAGCTCCTTAGGGGCCCTGAACACTGAAGCTTTCTTT. It translates to CASSSLGALNTEAFF. V gene TRBV7-3 combines with J gene TRBJ1-1; TRBD1 might be the D (5 bases). The CDR3 extends over 15 amino acids. V was pared by 4 bases and J by 0 bases, with 12 bases between. The germline V gene encodes CDR1 SGHTA and CDR2 FQGTGA.

The chain recombines TRBV6-4 with TRBJ1-5; 8 bases match TRBD1. This CDR3 has 14 residues. J gave up 7 bases and V 10 bases, and 12 bases lay outside the gene matches. Germline V lookup: CDR1 MRHNA, CDR2 SNTAGT. The CDR3 sequence is CAIDQGASGQPQHF. The CDR3 DNA sequence: TGTGCCATCGATCAGGGGGCATCCGGGCAGCCCCAGCATTTT.

The table lists this clone with a count of one. The rearrangement uses TRBV7-2 and TRBJ2-6; no reliable D call. The ends were cut back, 3 bases at V and 2 bases at J, with 8 bases in the middle. Germline CDR1 and CDR2: SGHTA and FQGNSA. The CDR3 loop spans 15 amino acids. This CDR3 reads CASSFWATGANVLTF. In DNA form, the CDR3 reads TGTGCCAGCAGCTTTTGGGCCACTGGGGCCAACGTCCTGACTTTC. Looking up the rest from reference TRBV7-2 and TRBJ2-6 gives the full variable domain: GAGVSQSPSNKVTEKGKDVELRCDPISGHTALYWYRQSLGQGLEFLIYFQGNSAPDKSGLPSDRFSAERTGGSVSTLTIQRTQQEDSAVYLCASSFWATGANVLTFGAGSRLTVL.

This clone came up a few times. The rearrangement links TRBV6-4 to TRBJ2-3, with 8 bases matching TRBD2. With 1 base clipped from V and 1 base from J, the junction kept 10 bases outside the gene matches. Germline loops: CDR1 MRHNA, CDR2 SNTAGT. The CDR3 runs 18 residues. The CDR3 nucleotides are TGTGCCAGCAGTGACTTTGTCGATCTAGCGGGCCGCACAGATACGCAGTATTTT. This codes for CASSDFVDLAGRTDTQYF.

The rearrangement uses TRBV4-3 and TRBJ2-2, with D unresolved. This CDR3 is 18 amino acids long. V was shortened by 0 bases and J by 1 base, with 15 bases between the two germline ends. Per the germline V gene, CDR1 is LGHNA and CDR2 is YSLEER. CDR3 region: CASSQDAHPTGNTGELFF. In nucleotides, the CDR3 is TGCGCCAGCAGCCAAGACGCCCATCCGACGGGGAACACCGGGGAGCTGTTTTTT.

The CDR3 bases are TGTGCCAGCAGCTTAGGGCACGGGGTCCGAGTCGGCAATCAGCCCCAGCATTTT. It specifies CASSLGHGVRVGNQPQHF. The chain carries TRBV7-9 and TRBJ1-5; D is unclear. The germline V and J ends were trimmed by 1 base and 2 bases, with 18 bases remaining between them. Germline CDR1 reads SEHNR; CDR2 reads FQNEAQ (reference sequence). The CDR3 loop spans 18 amino acids.

The V gene is TRBV29-1, the J gene TRBJ1-4; TRBD1 might be the D (6 bases). The CDR3 runs 12 residues. V was clipped by 7 bases and J by 10 bases, with 16 bases between them. CDR1 is SQVTM and CDR2 is ANQGSEA in the germline V gene. CDR3 in amino acids: CSAQIRGGKLFF. CDR3 nucleotide sequence: TGCAGCGCTCAAATAAGGGGGGGAAAACTGTTTTTT.

J is TRBJ1-3 and V is TRBV4-3; D is unclear. V was clipped by 4 bases and J by 0 bases, with 10 bases between them. Per the germline V gene, CDR1 is LGHNA and CDR2 is YSLEER. The CDR3 sequence is 15 residues long. CDR3 DNA sequence: TGCGCCAGCAGCCTCCAGAGGGACTCTGGAAACACCATATATTTT. Amino acid sequence: CASSLQRDSGNTIYF.

This chain links TRBV4-2 with TRBJ1-5; D ambiguous. This CDR3 spans 17 amino acids. V lost 0 bases and J lost 6, with 18 bases in between. Per the germline V gene, CDR1 is LGHNA and CDR2 is YNFKEQ. The CDR3, as DNA: TGTGCCAGCAGCCAAGATCGAGGGTCTTCTAGCGGTCAGCCCCAGCATTTT. Amino acid sequence: CASSQDRGSSSGQPQHF.

The genes are TRBV4-2 and TRBJ2-7; TRBD2 matches at 7 bases. The V and J ends lost 4 bases and 0 bases, in that order; junction bases with no gene match: 3. The CDR3 runs to 14 residues. Germline CDR1 reads LGHNA; CDR2 reads YNFKEQ. CDR3 bases: TGTGCCAGCAGCCCCCGGGACTACTCCTACGAGCAGTACTTC. Translating it yields CASSPRDYSYEQYF.

J is TRBJ2-7 and V is TRBV19; 9 positions match TRBD1. Losses at the gene ends were 3 bases for V and 3 bases for J; bases not matched to a gene: 3. Germline-derived CDR1 and CDR2 are LNHDA and SQIVND (reference sequence). This CDR3 has 14 residues. The CDR3 reads CASSMGTGSYEQYF. The CDR3 bases are TGTGCCAGTAGTATGGGGACAGGGAGCTACGAGCAGTACTTC.

The chain has TRBV6-6 and TRBJ2-7, with 7 bases aligning to TRBD2. The V gene end was trimmed by 4 bases and the J gene end by 4 bases; junction bases not matched to a gene: 7. The CDR3 is 14 residues long. In germline, CDR1 is MNHNY, CDR2 SVGAGI (reference sequence). The CDR3, as DNA: TGTGCCAGCAGTTTCCCTAGCGGCACGTACGAGCAGTACTTC. It is translated as CASSFPSGTYEQYF.

This clone was picked up one time. The V gene is TRBV6-5, the J gene TRBJ2-3; no definite D call. Trimming cost V 0 bases and J 2 bases, with 12 bases left between them. CDR3 length equals 16 residues. CDR1 and CDR2 (germline): MNHEY, SVGAGI. CDR3 bases: TGTGCCAGCAGTTACTCTGGCAGATCTTCCACAGATACGCAGTATTTT. Translated, it gives CASSYSGRSSTDTQYF.

The chain uses TRBV2 and TRBJ2-2; 7 bases map to TRBD1. The CDR3 totals 13 residues. From germline, CDR1 is SNHLY and CDR2 FYNNEI. V shed 8 bases and J 1 base; nucleotides not matched to a gene: 1. CDR3: CASRTGNTGELFF. The CDR3 DNA sequence: TGTGCCAGCCGGACAGGGAACACCGGGGAGCTGTTTTTT. Full variable domain (remainder filled in from reference TRBV2 and TRBJ2-2): EPEVTQTPSHQVTQMGQEVILRCVPISNHLYFYWYRQILGQKVEFLVSFYNNEISEKSEIFDDQFSVERPDGSNFTLKIRSTKLEDSAMYFCASRTGNTGELFFGEGSRLTVL.